This T cell receptor beta chain was captured by sequencing in a study of cytomegalovirus exposure and HLA in healthy donors. Study-wide results and caveats: Most TCR beta V segments were productive about 87% or about 30% of the time in an earlier analysis. In a later analysis, DRB1 alleles had the most associated TCRs; HLA-C alleles the fewest. CMV serostatus was the sole immune exposure data available.

A word on this clone: No antigen is known for it. The sample holds other DNA sequences that translate to the same CDR3.

The V gene end was trimmed by 4 bases and the J gene end by 3 bases; junction bases not matched to a gene: 6. Germline assignment: CDR1 SGHTS and CDR2 YDEGEE. The CDR3 covers 15 residues. The PCR used 60 Vbeta and 13 Jbeta primers. Clones were read by immunoSEQ multiplex PCR, and TCRdb kept only the in-frame ones, dropping some. The sample includes about 40,000 clones, 70% to 90% of them seen just once. The V and J genes are TRBV5-8 and TRBJ2-2, with TRBD1 matching 7 bases. The sample consisted of PBMCs. The receptor was derived from a woman between 40 and 50 years old in good health and CMV-seropositive. The CDR3 sequence is CASSARDRHTGELFF. CDR3 coding DNA: TGTGCCAGCAGCGCCCGGGACAGACACACCGGGGAGCTGTTTTTT.